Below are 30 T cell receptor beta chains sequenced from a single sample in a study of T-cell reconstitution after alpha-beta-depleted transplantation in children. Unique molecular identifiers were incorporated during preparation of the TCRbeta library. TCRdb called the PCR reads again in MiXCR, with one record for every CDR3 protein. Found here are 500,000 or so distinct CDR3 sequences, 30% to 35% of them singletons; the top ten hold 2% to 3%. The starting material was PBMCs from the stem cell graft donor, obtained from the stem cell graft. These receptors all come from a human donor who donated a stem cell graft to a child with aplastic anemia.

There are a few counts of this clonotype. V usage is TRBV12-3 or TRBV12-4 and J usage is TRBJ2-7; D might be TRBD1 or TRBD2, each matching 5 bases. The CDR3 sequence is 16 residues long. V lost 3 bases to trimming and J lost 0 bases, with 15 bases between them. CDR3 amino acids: CASSFWGTPSSYEQYF. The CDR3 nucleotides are TGTGCCAGCAGTTTTTGGGGGACCCCTAGCTCCTACGAGCAGTACTTC.

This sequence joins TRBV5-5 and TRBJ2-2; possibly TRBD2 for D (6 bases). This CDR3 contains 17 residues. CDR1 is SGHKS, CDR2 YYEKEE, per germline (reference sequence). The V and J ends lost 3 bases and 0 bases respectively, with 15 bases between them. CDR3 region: CASSWARDGSNTGELFF. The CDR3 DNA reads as TGTGCCAGCAGCTGGGCGCGGGACGGTTCGAACACCGGGGAGCTGTTTTTT.

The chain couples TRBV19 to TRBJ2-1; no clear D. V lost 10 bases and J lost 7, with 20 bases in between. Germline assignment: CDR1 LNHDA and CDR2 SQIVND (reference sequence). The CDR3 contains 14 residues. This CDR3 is CATRPTFSRNEQFF. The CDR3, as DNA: TGTGCCACGCGACCGACTTTCTCCCGGAATGAGCAGTTCTTC. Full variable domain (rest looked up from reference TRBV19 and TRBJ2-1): DGGITQSPKYLFRKEGQNVTLSCEQNLNHDAMYWYRQDPGQGLRLIYYSQIVNDFQKGDIAEGYSVSREKKESFPLTVTSAQKNPTAFYLCATRPTFSRNEQFFGPGTRLTVL.

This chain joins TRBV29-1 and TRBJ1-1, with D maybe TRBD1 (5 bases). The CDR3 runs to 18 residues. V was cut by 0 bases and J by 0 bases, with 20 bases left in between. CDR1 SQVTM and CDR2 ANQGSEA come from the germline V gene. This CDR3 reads CSVEDQGRAGTVNTEAFF. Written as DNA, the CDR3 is TGCAGCGTTGAAGATCAGGGAAGAGCCGGGACGGTGAACACTGAAGCTTTCTTT. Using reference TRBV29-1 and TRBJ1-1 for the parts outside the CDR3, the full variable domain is SAVISQKPSRDICQRGTSLTIQCQVDSQVTMMFWYRQQPGQSLTLIATANQGSEATYESGFVIDKFPISRPNLTFSTLTVSNMSPEDSSIYLCSVEDQGRAGTVNTEAFFGQGTRLTVV.

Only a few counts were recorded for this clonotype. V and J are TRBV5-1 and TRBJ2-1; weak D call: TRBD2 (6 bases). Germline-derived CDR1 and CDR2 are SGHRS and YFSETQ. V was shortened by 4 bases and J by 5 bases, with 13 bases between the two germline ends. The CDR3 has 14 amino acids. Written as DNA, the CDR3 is TGCGCCAGCAGCGTTGGGACTCCCAACAATGAGCAGTTCTTC. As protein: CASSVGTPNNEQFF.

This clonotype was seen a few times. CDR3 DNA sequence: TGTGCCAGCAGTTCTTACGCCGTGGTACGGGCCGAGCAGTACTTC. It codes for CASSSYAVVRAEQYF. The J gene is TRBJ2-7, the V gene TRBV27; D is unclear. Germline CDR1 is MNHEY and CDR2 is SMNVEV (reference sequence). V was trimmed by 4 bases and J by 6 bases, leaving 19 bases between them. The CDR3 extends over 15 amino acids.

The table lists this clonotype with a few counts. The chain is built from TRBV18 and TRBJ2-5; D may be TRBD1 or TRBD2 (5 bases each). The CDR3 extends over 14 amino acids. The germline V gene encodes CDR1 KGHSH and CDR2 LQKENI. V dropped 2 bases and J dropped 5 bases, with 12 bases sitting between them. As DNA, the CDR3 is TGTGCCAGCTCACCAGCGGTCGGGGCGGAGACCCAGTACTTC. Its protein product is CASSPAVGAETQYF.

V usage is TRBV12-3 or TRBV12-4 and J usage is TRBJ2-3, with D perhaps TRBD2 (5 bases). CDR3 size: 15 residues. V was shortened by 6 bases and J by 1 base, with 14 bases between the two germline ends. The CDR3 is CASRSSEGGTDTQYF. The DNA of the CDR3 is TGTGCCAGCAGATCAAGCGAGGGTGGCACAGATACGCAGTATTTT.

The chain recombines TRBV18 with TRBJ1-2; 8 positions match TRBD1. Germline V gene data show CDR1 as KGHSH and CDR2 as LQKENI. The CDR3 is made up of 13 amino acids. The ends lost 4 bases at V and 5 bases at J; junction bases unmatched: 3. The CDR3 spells CASSQDREYGYTF. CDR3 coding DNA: TGTGCCAGCTCACAGGACAGGGAGTATGGCTACACCTTC.

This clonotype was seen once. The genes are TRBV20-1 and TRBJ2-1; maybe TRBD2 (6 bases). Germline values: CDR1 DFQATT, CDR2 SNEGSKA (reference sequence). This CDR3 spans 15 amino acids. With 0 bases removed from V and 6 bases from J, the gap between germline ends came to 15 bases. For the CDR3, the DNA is TGCAGTGCTAGAGATAGTGCGGGAACTATCAATGAGCAGTTCTTC. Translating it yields CSARDSAGTINEQFF.

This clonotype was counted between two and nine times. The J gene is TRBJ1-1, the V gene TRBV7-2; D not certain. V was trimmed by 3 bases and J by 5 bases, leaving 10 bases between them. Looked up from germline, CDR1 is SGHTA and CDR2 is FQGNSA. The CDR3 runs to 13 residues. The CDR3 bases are TGTGCCAGCAGCTTGGTCCCGGAAACTGAAGCTTTCTTT. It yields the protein CASSLVPETEAFF.

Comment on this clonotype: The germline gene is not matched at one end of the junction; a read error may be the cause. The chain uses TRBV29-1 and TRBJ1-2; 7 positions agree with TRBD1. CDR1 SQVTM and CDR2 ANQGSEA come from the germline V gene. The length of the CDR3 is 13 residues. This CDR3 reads CSTERQGIHGYPF. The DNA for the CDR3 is TGCAGCACCGAAAGACAGGGAATTCATGGCTACCCCTTC.

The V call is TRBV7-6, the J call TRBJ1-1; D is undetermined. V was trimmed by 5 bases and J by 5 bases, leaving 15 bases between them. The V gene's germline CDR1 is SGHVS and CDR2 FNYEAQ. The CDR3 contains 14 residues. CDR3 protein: CASSPIGLDTEAFF. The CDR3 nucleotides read TGTGCCAGCAGCCCCATTGGATTGGATACTGAAGCTTTCTTT.

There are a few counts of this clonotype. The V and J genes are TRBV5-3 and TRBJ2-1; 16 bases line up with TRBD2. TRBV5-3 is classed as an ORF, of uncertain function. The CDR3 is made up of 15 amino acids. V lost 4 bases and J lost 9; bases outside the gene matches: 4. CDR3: CARSPGLAGGGEQFF. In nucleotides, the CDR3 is TGTGCCAGAAGCCCGGGACTAGCGGGAGGGGGTGAGCAGTTCTTC.

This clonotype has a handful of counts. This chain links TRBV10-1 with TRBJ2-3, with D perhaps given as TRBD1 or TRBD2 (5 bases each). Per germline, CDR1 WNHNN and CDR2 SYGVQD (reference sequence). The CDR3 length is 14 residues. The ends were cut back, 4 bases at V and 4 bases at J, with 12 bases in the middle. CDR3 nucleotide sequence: TGCGCCAGCAGTGGGGTTGTGGGGGCAGATACGCAGTATTTT. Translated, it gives CASSGVVGADTQYF.

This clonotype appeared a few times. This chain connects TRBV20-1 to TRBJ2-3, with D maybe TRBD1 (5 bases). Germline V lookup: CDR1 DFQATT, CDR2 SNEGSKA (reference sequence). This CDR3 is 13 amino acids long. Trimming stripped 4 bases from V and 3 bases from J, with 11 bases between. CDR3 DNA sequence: TGCAGTGCTAAGCTGGCAGGGACAGATACGCAGTATTTT. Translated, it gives CSAKLAGTDTQYF.

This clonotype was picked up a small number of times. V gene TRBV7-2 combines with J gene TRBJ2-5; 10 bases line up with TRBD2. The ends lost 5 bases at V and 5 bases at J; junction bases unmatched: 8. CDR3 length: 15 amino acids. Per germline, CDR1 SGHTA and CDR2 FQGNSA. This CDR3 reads CASSPSGLARETQYF. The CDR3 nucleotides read TGTGCCAGCAGCCCATCGGGACTAGCGAGGGAGACCCAGTACTTC. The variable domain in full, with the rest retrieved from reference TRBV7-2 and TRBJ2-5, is GAGVSQSPSNKVTEKGKDVELRCDPISGHTALYWYRQSLGQGLEFLIYFQGNSAPDKSGLPSDRFSAERTGGSVSTLTIQRTQQEDSAVYLCASSPSGLARETQYFGPGTRLLVL.

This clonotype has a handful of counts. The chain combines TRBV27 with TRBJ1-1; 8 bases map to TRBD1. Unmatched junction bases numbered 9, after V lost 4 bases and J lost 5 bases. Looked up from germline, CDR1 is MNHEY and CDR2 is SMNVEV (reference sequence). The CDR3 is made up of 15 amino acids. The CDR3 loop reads CASSSPAGGRTEAFF. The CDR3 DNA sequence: TGTGCCAGCAGTTCCCCGGCAGGGGGCAGGACTGAAGCTTTCTTT.

The CDR3 sequence: CASSPKSGTDTQYF. CDR3 in DNA: TGTGCCAGCAGCCCGAAAAGCGGGACAGATACGCAGTATTTT. V and J are TRBV7-2 and TRBJ2-3; TRBD2 might be the D (6 bases). Trimming pared 5 bases from V and 3 bases from J, leaving 12 bases between. The CDR3 length is 14 residues. CDR1 SGHTA and CDR2 FQGNSA come from the germline V gene. Full variable domain (rest looked up from reference TRBV7-2 and TRBJ2-3): GAGVSQSPSNKVTEKGKDVELRCDPISGHTALYWYRQSLGQGLEFLIYFQGNSAPDKSGLPSDRFSAERTGGSVSTLTIQRTQQEDSAVYLCASSPKSGTDTQYFGPGTRLTVL.

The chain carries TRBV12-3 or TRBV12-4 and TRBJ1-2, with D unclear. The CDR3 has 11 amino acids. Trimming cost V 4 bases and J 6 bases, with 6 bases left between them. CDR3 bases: TGTGCCAGCAGTTCGATGGATGGCTACACCTTC. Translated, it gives CASSSMDGYTF.

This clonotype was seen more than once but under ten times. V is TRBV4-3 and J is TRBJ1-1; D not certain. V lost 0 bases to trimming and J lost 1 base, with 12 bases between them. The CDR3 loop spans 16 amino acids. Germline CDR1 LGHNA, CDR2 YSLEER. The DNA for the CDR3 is TGCGCCAGCAGCCAAGATTCAACGATATCGAACACTGAAGCTTTCTTT. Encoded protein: CASSQDSTISNTEAFF.

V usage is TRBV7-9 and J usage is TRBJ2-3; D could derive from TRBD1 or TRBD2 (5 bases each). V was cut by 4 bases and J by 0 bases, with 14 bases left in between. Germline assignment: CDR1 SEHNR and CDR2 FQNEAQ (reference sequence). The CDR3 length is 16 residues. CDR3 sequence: CASSSEGPSSTDTQYF. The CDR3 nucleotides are TGTGCCAGCAGCTCAGAGGGACCTTCAAGCACAGATACGCAGTATTTT. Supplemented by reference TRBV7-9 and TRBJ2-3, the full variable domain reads DTGVSQNPRHKITKRGQNVTFRCDPISEHNRLYWYRQTLGQGPEFLTYFQNEAQLEKSRLLSDRFSAERPKGSFSTLEIQRTEQGDSAMYLCASSSEGPSSTDTQYFGPGTRLTVL.

In nucleotides, the CDR3 is TGTGCCAGCAGTACCGGGACAGGGATTTTCGAGCAGTACTTC. The encoded protein is CASSTGTGIFEQYF. V is TRBV6-1 and J is TRBJ2-7; 9 bases map to TRBD1. Germline CDR1 reads MNHNS; CDR2 reads SASEGT. The CDR3 has 14 amino acids. V lost 5 bases, J lost 6 bases, and 8 bases stayed unmatched.

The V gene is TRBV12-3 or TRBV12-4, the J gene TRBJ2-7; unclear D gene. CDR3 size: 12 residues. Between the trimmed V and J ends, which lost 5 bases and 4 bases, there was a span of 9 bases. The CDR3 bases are TGTGCCAGCAGTGACGGTTCGTACGAGCAGTACTTC. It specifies CASSDGSYEQYF.

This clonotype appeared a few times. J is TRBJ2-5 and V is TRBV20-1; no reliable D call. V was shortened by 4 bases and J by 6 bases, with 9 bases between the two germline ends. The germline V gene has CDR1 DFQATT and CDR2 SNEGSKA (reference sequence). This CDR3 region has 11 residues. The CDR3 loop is CSAKTPQTQYF. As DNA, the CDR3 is TGCAGTGCTAAGACCCCCCAGACCCAGTACTTC.

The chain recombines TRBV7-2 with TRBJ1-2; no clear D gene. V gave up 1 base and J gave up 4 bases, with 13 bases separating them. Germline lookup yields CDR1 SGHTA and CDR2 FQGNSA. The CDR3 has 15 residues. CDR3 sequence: CASSLEPPPVYGYTF. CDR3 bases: TGTGCCAGCAGCTTAGAGCCCCCCCCCGTCTATGGCTACACCTTC.

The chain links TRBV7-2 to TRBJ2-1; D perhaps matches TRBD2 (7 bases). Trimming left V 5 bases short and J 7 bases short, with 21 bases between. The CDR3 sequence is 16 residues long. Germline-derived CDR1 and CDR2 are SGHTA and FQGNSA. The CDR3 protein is CASSPTLGGGLNEQFF. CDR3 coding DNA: TGTGCCAGCAGCCCAACATTAGGGGGGGGTTTGAATGAGCAGTTCTTC.

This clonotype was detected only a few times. DNA of the CDR3: TGTGCCAGCAGCCAATACTCCTACAATGAGCAGTTCTTC. Its protein is CASSQYSYNEQFF. The V and J genes are TRBV3-1 and TRBJ2-1; no definite D call. The germline gives CDR1 LGHDT, CDR2 YNNKEL (reference sequence). The CDR3 totals 13 residues. V was clipped by 2 bases and J by 0 bases, with 2 bases between them.

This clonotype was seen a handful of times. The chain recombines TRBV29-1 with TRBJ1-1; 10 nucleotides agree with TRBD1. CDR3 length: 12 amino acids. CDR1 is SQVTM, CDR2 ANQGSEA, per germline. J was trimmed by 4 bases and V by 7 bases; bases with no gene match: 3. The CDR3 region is CSARTGGTEAFF. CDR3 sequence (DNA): TGCAGCGCCCGGACAGGGGGCACTGAAGCTTTCTTT. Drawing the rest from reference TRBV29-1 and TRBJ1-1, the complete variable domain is SAVISQKPSRDICQRGTSLTIQCQVDSQVTMMFWYRQQPGQSLTLIATANQGSEATYESGFVIDKFPISRPNLTFSTLTVSNMSPEDSSIYLCSARTGGTEAFFGQGTRLTVV.

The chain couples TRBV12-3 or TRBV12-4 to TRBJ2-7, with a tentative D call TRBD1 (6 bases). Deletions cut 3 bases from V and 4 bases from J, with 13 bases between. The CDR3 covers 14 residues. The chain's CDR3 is CASSLAGANYEQYF. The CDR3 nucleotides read TGTGCCAGCAGTTTGGCAGGGGCAAATTACGAGCAGTACTTC.